These 27 T cell receptor beta chains were all obtained from the same sample, sequenced in a study of blood T cell repertoires in COVID-19. Profiled with immunoSEQ multiplex PCR; TCRdb holds only in-frame clones, not every one. This table has roughly 100,000 clones, more than 80% appearing once. The sample was peripheral blood. Receptors were obtained from a human donor in a cohort sampled during active COVID-19.

V usage is TRBV9 and J usage is TRBJ2-3; 10 bases map to TRBD1. This CDR3 spans 18 amino acids. Looked up from germline, CDR1 is SGDLS and CDR2 is YYNGEE. With 3 bases clipped from V and 2 bases from J, the junction kept 12 bases outside the gene matches. The CDR3 loop reads CASSARQGARRITDTQYF. As DNA, the CDR3 is TGTGCCAGCAGCGCGAGACAGGGGGCGCGGCGGATCACAGATACGCAGTATTTT. The variable domain in full, completed from reference TRBV9 and TRBJ2-3, reads DSGVTQTPKHLITATGQRVTLRCSPRSGDLSVYWYQQSLDQGLQFLIQYYNGEERAKGNILERFSAQQFPDLHSELNLSSLELGDSALYFCASSARQGARRITDTQYFGPGTRLTVL.

V and J are TRBV4-2 and TRBJ2-4; D is undetermined. The CDR3 runs 15 residues. CDR1 and CDR2 from the germline V gene are LGHNA and YNFKEQ. The V and J ends lost 0 bases and 5 bases respectively, with 11 bases between them. CDR3: CASSQELSSENIQYF. CDR3 nucleotides: TGTGCCAGCAGCCAAGAGCTCTCCAGTGAAAACATTCAGTACTTC.

The sample holds one count of this clone. The V gene is TRBV7-9, the J gene TRBJ1-1, with 12 bases lining up with TRBD1. CDR3 length equals 16 residues. Germline CDR1 reads SEHNR; CDR2 reads FQNEAQ (reference sequence). Trimming removed 1 base from V and 6 bases from J; junction bases left unmatched: 6. CDR3 in DNA: TGTGCCAGCAGCTTAGGTGGGACAGGGGGCAAGCCTGAAGCTTTCTTT. It encodes CASSLGGTGGKPEAFF. The complete variable domain, with remaining parts taken from reference TRBV7-9 and TRBJ1-1, reads DTGVSQNPRHKITKRGQNVTFRCDPISEHNRLYWYRQTLGQGPEFLTYFQNEAQLEKSRLLSDRFSAERPKGSFSTLEIQRTEQGDSAMYLCASSLGGTGGKPEAFFGQGTRLTVV.

In its sample, this clone was seen a few times. The chain joins TRBV27 to TRBJ1-2; 7 bases align to TRBD1. CDR1 MNHEY and CDR2 SMNVEV come from the germline V gene (reference sequence). V was clipped by 5 bases and J by 2 bases; unmatched bases: 5. The CDR3 has 14 amino acids. The CDR3 loop reads CASSGTDRNYGYTF. The CDR3, as DNA: TGTGCCAGCAGTGGGACGGACAGGAACTATGGCTACACCTTC.

Concerning this clone itself: Other DNA sequences within the sample encode an identical CDR3. The chain is built from TRBV2 and TRBJ2-7, with 8 bases identical to TRBD1. The V segment lost 6 bases and the J segment 3 bases; nucleotides outside the gene matches: 1. The CDR3 loop spans 12 amino acids. Germline V gene lookup returns CDR1 SNHLY and CDR2 FYNNEI. CDR3 amino acids: CASSGQGYEQYF. As DNA, the CDR3 is TGTGCCAGCAGCGGACAGGGCTACGAGCAGTACTTC. The full variable domain, with the rest looked up from reference TRBV2 and TRBJ2-7, is EPEVTQTPSHQVTQMGQEVILRCVPISNHLYFYWYRQILGQKVEFLVSFYNNEISEKSEIFDDQFSVERPDGSNFTLKIRSTKLEDSAMYFCASSGQGYEQYFGPGTRLTVT.

The V and J genes are TRBV18 and TRBJ2-1; 8 bases fit TRBD2. Germline CDR1 and CDR2: KGHSH and LQKENI. CDR3 length: 16 amino acids. With 0 bases clipped from V and 4 bases from J, the junction kept 5 bases outside the gene matches. DNA of the CDR3: TGTGCCAGCTCACCACCATCAGCGGGGGCTTACAATGAGCAGTTCTTC. Translated, it gives CASSPPSAGAYNEQFF.

The chain is built from TRBV15 and TRBJ1-6; D is unclear. Germline V lookup: CDR1 LNHNV, CDR2 YYDKDF (reference sequence). The CDR3 is 14 residues long. Trimming shortened V by 0 bases and J by 10 bases, and 10 bases separated the two germline ends. The CDR3 spells CATSRDISRSPLHF. In DNA, the CDR3 is TGTGCCACCAGCAGAGACATTTCTAGGTCACCCCTCCACTTT.

V gene TRBV28 combines with J gene TRBJ1-2, with unresolved D. Per germline, CDR1 MDHEN and CDR2 SYDVKM. V was pared by 6 bases and J by 5 bases, with 19 bases between. There are 15 residues in the CDR3. The CDR3 DNA follows: TGTGCCAGCAGCCAGAGGGAGCGCCGGGGATATGGCTACACCTTC. Amino acid sequence: CASSQRERRGYGYTF.

This chain connects TRBV5-1 to TRBJ2-1; weak D call: TRBD1 (7 bases). Germline CDR1 reads SGHRS; CDR2 reads YFSETQ. Trimming removed 1 base from V and 7 bases from J, with 12 bases in between. The CDR3 length is 14 residues. The chain's CDR3 is CASSLSGGRNEQFF. As DNA, the CDR3 is TGCGCCAGCAGCTTGTCAGGGGGGCGTAATGAGCAGTTCTTC.

V usage is TRBV6-6 and J usage is TRBJ2-1, with 9 nucleotides matching TRBD2. From germline, CDR1 is MNHNY and CDR2 SVGAGI (reference sequence). The CDR3 loop spans 15 amino acids. J gave up 5 bases and V 5 bases, and 7 bases lay outside the gene matches. CDR3: CASSRGGGGDNEQFF. CDR3 DNA: TGTGCCAGCAGTAGGGGTGGCGGGGGGGACAATGAGCAGTTCTTC.

The chain couples TRBV15 to TRBJ2-4, with a weak D call TRBD2 (6 bases). Looked up from germline, CDR1 is LNHNV and CDR2 is YYDKDF (reference sequence). Trimming removed 7 bases from V and 6 bases from J, with 13 bases in between. This CDR3 comprises 13 residues. The CDR3 sequence: CATTAAGSNIQYF. In DNA form, the CDR3 reads TGTGCCACCACCGCCGCGGGGTCAAACATTCAGTACTTC.

This clone was recorded once. V is TRBV7-3 and J is TRBJ2-5; TRBD2 matches at 11 bases. The CDR3 sequence is 14 residues long. The ends lost 5 bases at V and 2 bases at J; junction bases unmatched: 1. Germline CDR1 reads SGHTA; CDR2 reads FQGTGA. Written as DNA, the CDR3 is TGTGCCAGCAGCGTAGCGGGGGGGCAAGAGACCCAGTACTTC. It yields the protein CASSVAGGQETQYF.

The V and J genes are TRBV18 and TRBJ2-3; tentatively, D is TRBD1 (6 bases). This CDR3 has 14 residues. V dropped 3 bases and J dropped 7 bases, with 14 bases sitting between them. Germline V gives CDR1 KGHSH, CDR2 LQKENI. The chain's CDR3 is CASSPQGRGNTQYF. In DNA form, the CDR3 reads TGTGCCAGCTCACCCCAGGGGAGAGGGAATACGCAGTATTTT.

A few counts support this clone. The chain links TRBV5-6 to TRBJ2-7, with 11 bases fitting TRBD2. This CDR3 is 16 amino acids long. Per the germline V gene, CDR1 is SGHDT and CDR2 is YYEEEE. V shed 1 base, J shed 5 bases, and the junction held 8 bases outside the gene matches. The CDR3 DNA is TGTGCCAGCAGCTTGTTTCTAGCGGGGGGCCCCGACGAGCAGTACTTC. It yields the protein CASSLFLAGGPDEQYF.

This clone was seen once. The rearrangement uses TRBV24-1 and TRBJ1-6, with 8 positions matching TRBD1. J was trimmed by 0 bases and V by 3 bases; bases with no gene match: 3. The CDR3 runs 17 residues. The germline V gene has CDR1 KGHDR and CDR2 SFDVKD. The CDR3 coding sequence is TGTGCCACCAGTGATAACAGGGGGAGCTCCTATAATTCACCCCTCCACTTT. Amino acids: CATSDNRGSSYNSPLHF.

This clone has only one observation. This rearrangement joins TRBV2 to TRBJ1-2; possibly TRBD1 for D (5 bases). Germline loops: CDR1 SNHLY, CDR2 FYNNEI. V was cut by 5 bases and J by 12 bases, with 19 bases left in between. This CDR3 comprises 13 residues. The CDR3 reads CASSMGGEVRNTF. The CDR3 nucleotides read TGTGCCAGCAGTATGGGAGGGGAAGTAAGGAACACCTTC.

The rearrangement links TRBV2 to TRBJ1-2; D uncertain. CDR3 length equals 13 residues. Germline loops: CDR1 SNHLY, CDR2 FYNNEI. V lost 7 bases to trimming and J lost 6 bases, with 15 bases between them. The DNA of the CDR3 is TGTGCCAGCACCCCTGACCGGCGGGATGGCTACACCTTC. Protein sequence: CASTPDRRDGYTF.

This clone was counted only a few times. CDR3 DNA: TGTGCCAGCAGTAACTCAGGGTGGGGGACCCAGTACTTC. Amino acid sequence: CASSNSGWGTQYF. J is TRBJ2-5 and V is TRBV12-3 or TRBV12-4; weak D call: TRBD1 (5 bases). V shed 5 bases and J shed 7 bases, with 14 bases lying between them. The CDR3 spans 13 residues.

This chain uses TRBV24-1 with TRBJ2-1; D is undetermined. The CDR3 contains 12 residues. Germline CDR1 KGHDR, CDR2 SFDVKD. Trimming shortened V by 4 bases and J by 15 bases, and 15 bases separated the two germline ends. The CDR3 protein is CATSEAGSVSFF. The CDR3 DNA reads TGTGCCACCAGTGAGGCAGGATCGGTGTCGTTCTTC.

The chain links TRBV27 to TRBJ2-7; no definite D call. Trimming shortened V by 6 bases and J by 3 bases, and 12 bases separated the two germline ends. CDR3 size: 13 residues. Germline loops: CDR1 MNHEY, CDR2 SMNVEV (reference sequence). CDR3 region: CASSPEQDYEQYF. DNA for the CDR3: TGTGCCAGCAGCCCTGAACAAGACTACGAGCAGTACTTC.

This clone was observed a few times. The chain carries TRBV19 and TRBJ2-2; TRBD1 aligns across 12 bases. The V and J ends lost 5 bases and 6 bases, in that order; junction bases with no gene match: 13. Germline V gives CDR1 LNHDA, CDR2 SQIVND (reference sequence). The CDR3 covers 18 residues. The CDR3 region has the DNA TGTGCCAGTAGTCTCGGGACAGGGGGCGGTTTTGGACCCGGGGAGCTGTTTTTT. Translation: CASSLGTGGGFGPGELFF.

This chain uses TRBV7-2 with TRBJ1-6, with TRBD1 matching over 8 bases. The junction had 12 bases not matched to a gene; V was cut back by 7 bases and J by 7 bases. Per germline, CDR1 SGHTA and CDR2 FQGNSA. The CDR3 length is 16 residues. The CDR3 loop is CASNGQGGILNSPLHF. In DNA, the CDR3 is TGTGCCAGCAACGGACAGGGCGGGATTTTGAATTCACCCCTCCACTTT.

The chain uses TRBV18 and TRBJ2-5, with TRBD2 matching 10 bases. The CDR3 contains 15 residues. The germline V gene encodes CDR1 KGHSH and CDR2 LQKENI. Trimming removed 5 bases from V and 5 bases from J; junction bases left unmatched: 8. In DNA, the CDR3 is TGTGCCAGCTCAGCGAGCGGGGGGGCCGTTGAGACCCAGTACTTC. It translates to CASSASGGAVETQYF.

This clone was recorded a few times. The chain combines TRBV3-1 (or the pseudogene TRBV3-2) with TRBJ1-3; 8 bases map to TRBD1. Germline CDR1 LGHDT, CDR2 YNNKEL (reference sequence). Germline trimming cut 3 bases from V and 0 bases from J; bases unmatched to any gene: 13. CDR3 length equals 19 residues. As DNA, the CDR3 is TGTGCCAGCAGCCAGGCTTTTTCCTGGACAGGGAACTCTGGAAACACCATATATTTT. Protein: CASSQAFSWTGNSGNTIYF.

This sequence joins TRBV7-2 and TRBJ1-6, with D unresolved. The V gene's germline CDR1 is SGHTA and CDR2 FQGNSA. V was shortened by 2 bases and J by 6 bases, with 8 bases between the two germline ends. The CDR3 runs 14 residues. The CDR3 bases are TGTGCCAGCAGCTTACCCTGGGCTAATTCACCCCTCCACTTT. Translation: CASSLPWANSPLHF.

This sequence joins TRBV7-9 and TRBJ2-2; no reliable D call. CDR1 SEHNR and CDR2 FQNEAQ come from the germline V gene (reference sequence). CDR3 length equals 12 residues. The V gene lost 6 bases and the J gene lost 1 base, with 3 bases spanning the gap. Here the CDR3 reads CASRLNTGELFF. DNA of the CDR3: TGTGCCAGCAGACTGAACACCGGGGAGCTGTTTTTT. Variable domain in full (rest from reference TRBV7-9 and TRBJ2-2): DTGVSQNPRHKITKRGQNVTFRCDPISEHNRLYWYRQTLGQGPEFLTYFQNEAQLEKSRLLSDRFSAERPKGSFSTLEIQRTEQGDSAMYLCASRLNTGELFFGEGSRLTVL.

V and J are TRBV20-1 and TRBJ2-7, with D unresolved. Germline V gene sequence: CDR1 DFQATT, CDR2 SNEGSKA (reference sequence). Trimming cost V 3 bases and J 6 bases, with 12 bases left between them. The CDR3 covers 12 residues. CDR3 in DNA: TGCAGTGCTAGTCTTAGTGGGCGCGAGCAGTACTTC. It specifies CSASLSGREQYF.